The rows below give T cell receptor beta chains drawn from one sample of a study of immune heterogeneity within non-small cell lung tumors. One entry per CDR3 protein results from TCRdb running MiXCR on the multiplex PCR reads. The sample holds some 9,900 distinct CDR3 sequences, approximately 25% seen once. Sequenced material: lung tumor tissue. These receptors originate from a woman between 50 and 59 years old with non-small cell lung cancer. Both conserved end residues are part of each CDR3. D genes are given only for firm matches. Clone size is not always given. Where it is, it says once, few, many or a class for expanded clones.

cdr3_length	v_call	j_call	d_call	clone_size	cdr3_nt	cdr3_aa
13	TRBV6-1	TRBJ2-5	.	.	TGTGCCAGCAGCGGGACAACCGGGGGGACCCAGTACTTC	CASSGTTGGTQYF
13	TRBV28	TRBJ1-5	.	many	TGTGCCAGCAGTTTGATGGGGATCCAGCCCCAGCATTTT	CASSLMGIQPQHF
13	TRBV20-1	TRBJ2-2	.	many	TGCAGTGTTATCGGGGAGGTGGCCGGGGAGCTGTTTTTT	CSVIGEVAGELFF
13	TRBV11-2	TRBJ1-1	TRBD1	many	TGTGCCAGCAGGCGAAGGGGGCTCCGTGAAGCTTTCTTT	CASRRRGLREAFF
13	TRBV28	TRBJ1-1	.	.	TGTGCCACCCAAACAACAGGATACGCTGAAGCTTTCTTT	CATQTTGYAEAFF
13	TRBV2	TRBJ2-7	TRBD1	many	TGTGCCAGCGCTCTGGGACAGGGCTACGAGCAGTACTTC	CASALGQGYEQYF
14	TRBV2	TRBJ2-7	.	.	TGTGCCAGCACCGAGGATAGGGATTTCCACGAGCAGTACTTC	CASTEDRDFHEQYF
15	TRBV5-1	TRBJ1-4	TRBD1	many	TGCGCCAGCAGCATCTCCGGGACAGGAGGGGAAAAACTGTTTTTT	CASSISGTGGEKLFF
17	TRBV6-1	TRBJ2-7	.	medium-sized	TGTGCCAGCAGTGATGCGGTATGGGAAACAGCTTCCTACGAGCAGTACTTC	CASSDAVWETASYEQYF
17	TRBV6-1	TRBJ1-5	.	.	TGTGCCAGCAGTGAAGATTACAGGGCTCAGGGCAATCAGCCCCAGCATTTT	CASSEDYRAQGNQPQHF
16	TRBV3-1	TRBJ2-2	.	many	TGTGCCACCGGGAAATCCGGGACGGTTGACACCGGGGAGCTGTTTTTT	CATGKSGTVDTGELFF
14	TRBV10-2	TRBJ1-1	TRBD1	many	TGCGCCAGCAACGGACAGGGAATGAACACTGAAGCTTTCTTT	CASNGQGMNTEAFF
16	TRBV6-2/TRBV6-3	TRBJ1-4	TRBD1	.	TGTTCCAGCAGTTATGACTCCCCCGGGACAGATGAAAAACTGTTTTTT	CSSSYDSPGTDEKLFF
17	TRBV12-3/TRBV12-4	TRBJ1-6	.	medium-sized	TGTGCCAGCAGTTTACGAGCAGGGTTGACCTATAATTCACCCCTCCACTTT	CASSLRAGLTYNSPLHF
14	TRBV7-7	TRBJ2-7	.	.	TGTGCTAGCAGCCCTGGCGGGACGTCCTACGAGCAGTACTTC	CASSPGGTSYEQYF
14	TRBV5-1	TRBJ2-7	.	many	TGCGCCAGCAGCCCCGCCCTTGGCACAAGCGAGCAGTACTTC	CASSPALGTSEQYF
18	TRBV6-2/TRBV6-3	TRBJ2-5	.	.	TGTGCCAGCATCGCGGGGTACAGGGGACGCCACGATGAAGATACCCAGTACTTC	CASIAGYRGRHDEDTQYF
15	TRBV6-2/TRBV6-3	TRBJ2-2	TRBD2	once	TGTGCCAGCGGTGACTCGGGGGGTGCACGGGGGGGGCTGTTTTTT	CASGDSGGARGGLFF
15	TRBV29-1	TRBJ2-2	TRBD2	.	TGCAGCGTTGAAGGGACTAGCGGGAACGCCGGGGAGCTGTTTTTT	CSVEGTSGNAGELFF
15	TRBV5-1	TRBJ2-5	TRBD1	few	TGCGCCAGCAGCTTGGCTCGGGGACAGGGCGAGACCCAGTACTTC	CASSLARGQGETQYF
13	TRBV12-3/TRBV12-4	TRBJ2-5	.	.	TGTGCTAGCATTCCGAGCAGGGAAGAGACCCAGTACTTC	CASIPSREETQYF
15	TRBV18	TRBJ1-6	.	.	TGTGCCAGCTCACCAGGGGCAGGGGCTAGCGGGCCCCTCCACTTT	CASSPGAGASGPLHF
23	TRBV6-2/TRBV6-3	TRBJ2-7	TRBD2	.	TGTGCCAGCAGCTACCTGCCGGCCAGGGGGTGGACTAGCGGGGTGGCCTTAGTCTACGAGCAGTACTTC	CASSYLPARGWTSGVALVYEQYF
13	TRBV20-1	TRBJ1-1	TRBD1	.	TGCAGTGCCCGAGGGGGCCTGAACACTGAAGCTTTCTTT	CSARGGLNTEAFF
14	TRBV10-1	TRBJ2-1	.	.	TGCGCCAGCAGCCCGTCCGGGACTCACAATGAGCAGTTCTTC	CASSPSGTHNEQFF
14	TRBV12-3/TRBV12-4	TRBJ2-7	TRBD1	once	TGTGCCAGCACCGGGACAGGGGACTCTAGCGAGCAGTACTTC	CASTGTGDSSEQYF
14	TRBV20-1	TRBJ2-3	.	medium-sized	TGCAGTGCTACGAGCCTAACTAGCACAGATACGCAGTATTTT	CSATSLTSTDTQYF
14	TRBV4-1	TRBJ1-2	.	medium-sized	TGCGCCAGCAGCCAAGGTGGCGAGGGGAGCGGCTACACCTTC	CASSQGGEGSGYTF
13	TRBV11-3	TRBJ2-5	TRBD2	few	TGTGCCAGCAGCGGTAGCGGGGGCGAGACCCAGTACTTC	CASSGSGGETQYF
14	TRBV20-1	TRBJ2-1	.	medium-sized	TGCAGTGCACCAAGACTAGATGGATACAATGAGCAGTTCTTC	CSAPRLDGYNEQFF
13	TRBV11-2	TRBJ1-1	.	.	TGTGCCAGCAGCCCTGGATCGTGGGCTGAAGCTTTCTTT	CASSPGSWAEAFF
12	TRBV20-1	TRBJ2-2	.	many	TGCAGTGCTATAAGAGGAACCGGGGAGCTGTTTTTT	CSAIRGTGELFF
11	TRBV10-3	TRBJ2-7	.	few	TGTGCCATCACCACCTGGGACGAGCAGTACTTC	CAITTWDEQYF
15	TRBV7-9	TRBJ2-3	TRBD2	.	TGTGCCATCAGCTTAGTCCTAGCGGGAGCAGATACGCAGTATTTT	CAISLVLAGADTQYF
11	TRBV30	TRBJ2-1	.	many	TGTGCCTGGAAAGTAGTCAATGAGCAGTTCTTC	CAWKVVNEQFF
16	TRBV28	TRBJ1-5	.	many	TGTGCCAGCAGTCTCCCCCGAGTGGTGGGGAATCAGCCCCAGCATTTT	CASSLPRVVGNQPQHF
11	TRBV20-1	TRBJ2-1	.	many	TGCAGTGCTGTCAGGGAAAATGAGCAGTTCTTC	CSAVRENEQFF
13	TRBV6-6	TRBJ1-1	.	many	TGTGCCAGCAGTTACTTCGGGGGTACTGAAGCTTTCTTT	CASSYFGGTEAFF
14	TRBV11-2	TRBJ1-1	TRBD1	medium-sized	TGTGCCAGCAGCCAAGACAGGGTCTACACTGAAGCTTTCTTT	CASSQDRVYTEAFF
14	TRBV18	TRBJ2-4	TRBD2	.	TGTGCCAGCTCACCACAGGGAGGGAAAAACATTAAGTACTTC	CASSPQGGKNIKYF
15	TRBV5-1	TRBJ2-1	.	.	TGCGCCAGCAGCATGCAGGGGAATCCGCACAATGAGCAGTTCTTC	CASSMQGNPHNEQFF
15	TRBV10-1	TRBJ2-4	.	many	TGCGCCAGCATAGGTTCGGAGTTAGCCAAAAACATTCAGTACTTC	CASIGSELAKNIQYF
15	TRBV20-1	TRBJ2-7	.	medium-sized	TGCAGTGCCCAGGGGTTCCCGGAGGGACCCTACGAGCAGTACTTC	CSAQGFPEGPYEQYF
14	TRBV7-6	TRBJ2-2	.	many	TGTGCCAGCAGCTTAAGGGCGGGATCCGGGGAGCTGTTTTTT	CASSLRAGSGELFF
13	TRBV20-1	TRBJ2-1	.	many	TGCAGTGCTAGGTTCGGGAGTGGCAATGAGCAGTTCTTC	CSARFGSGNEQFF